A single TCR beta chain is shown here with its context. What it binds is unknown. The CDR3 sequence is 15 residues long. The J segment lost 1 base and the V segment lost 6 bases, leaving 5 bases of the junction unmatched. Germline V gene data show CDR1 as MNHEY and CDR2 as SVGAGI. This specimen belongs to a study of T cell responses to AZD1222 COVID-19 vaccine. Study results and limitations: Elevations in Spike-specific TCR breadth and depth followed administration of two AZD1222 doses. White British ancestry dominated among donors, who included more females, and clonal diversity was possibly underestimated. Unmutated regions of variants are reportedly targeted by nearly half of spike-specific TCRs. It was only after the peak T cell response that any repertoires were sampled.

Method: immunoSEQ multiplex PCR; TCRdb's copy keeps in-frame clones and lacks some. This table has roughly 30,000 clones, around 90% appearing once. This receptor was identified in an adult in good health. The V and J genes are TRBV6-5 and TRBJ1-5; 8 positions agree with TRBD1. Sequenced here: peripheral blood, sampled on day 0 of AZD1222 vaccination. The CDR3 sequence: CASRPPGGSNQPQHF. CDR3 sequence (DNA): TGTGCCAGCAGACCTCCAGGGGGCAGCAATCAGCCCCAGCATTTT.